The clone carrying this T cell receptor (beta chain) was detected only a few times. CDR3 length: 13 residues. V lost 8 bases to trimming and J lost 0 bases, with 11 bases between them. This entry comes from a study of T cell repertoires in cytomegalovirus infection. TCRdb ran MiXCR on the reads and lists one entry per CDR3 protein. The sample has some 300,000 distinct CDR3 sequences; about 13% are singletons. The V call is TRBV12-3 or TRBV12-4, the J call TRBJ2-7, with D perhaps TRBD1 (6 bases). This receptor was obtained from a human donor in good health (CMV status not recorded). Some clones in this sample may be carry-over from other donors' samples. The sequencing input was PBMCs. The CDR3 here is CASARDNSYEQYF. The CDR3 nucleotides read TGTGCCAGCGCGAGGGACAACTCCTACGAGCAGTACTTC.